The 32 T cell receptor beta chains reported below all come from one sample, sequenced in a study of T-cell reconstitution after alpha-beta-depleted transplantation in children. Preparing the TCRbeta library involved the use of unique molecular identifiers. TCRdb reprocessed the PCR reads via MiXCR and lists one record per CDR3 protein. The sample shows some 640,000 distinct CDR3 sequences, 16% of them seen only once. Sequenced here: PBMCs from the stem cell graft donor, sampled from the stem cell graft. Receptors originate from a human donor who donated a stem cell graft to a child with acute myeloid leukemia.

A word on this clonotype: A much more abundant neighbour one base away suggests this may be a read error. This chain connects TRBV29-1 to TRBJ2-1; no definite D call. The CDR3 has 13 residues. Trimming removed 6 bases from V and 0 bases from J, with 9 bases in between. The germline gives CDR1 SQVTM, CDR2 ANQGSEA. The CDR3, as DNA: TGCAGCGTCGTGTCAGGCTCCTACAATGAGCAGTTCTTC. This sequence encodes CSVVSGSYNEQFF.

In its sample, this clonotype was seen many times. The rearrangement uses TRBV29-1 and TRBJ2-3; D perhaps matches TRBD2 (5 bases). Trimming removed 3 bases at V and 4 bases at J, with 11 bases between. This CDR3 spans 13 amino acids. Per the germline V gene, CDR1 is SQVTM and CDR2 is ANQGSEA. The CDR3 nucleotides read TGCAGCGTTGATCGGGGTACGGCAGATACGCAGTATTTT. It translates to CSVDRGTADTQYF.

This clonotype was counted ten times or more. This CDR3 reads CASSQGTGDNSYEQYF. CDR3 bases: TGCGCCAGCAGCCAGGGGACAGGCGATAATTCCTACGAGCAGTACTTC. The gene calls are TRBV4-3 and TRBJ2-7, with 8 bases matching TRBD1. The CDR3 loop spans 16 amino acids. Germline V gene sequence: CDR1 LGHNA, CDR2 YSLEER. After removal of 3 bases from V and 1 base from J, the junction contained 8 bases not matched to a gene.

The J gene is TRBJ1-1, the V gene TRBV25-1; D is unclear. Trimming cost V 1 base and J 0 bases, with 9 bases left between them. The CDR3 sequence is 15 residues long. Germline loops: CDR1 MGHDK, CDR2 SYGVNS. The CDR3 protein is CASSEFFSMNTEAFF. For the CDR3, the DNA is TGTGCCAGCAGTGAATTTTTCAGTATGAACACTGAAGCTTTCTTT. Together with reference TRBV25-1 and TRBJ1-1, the CDR3 gives the full variable domain: EADIYQTPRYLVIGTGKKITLECSQTMGHDKMYWYQQDPGMELHLIHYSYGVNSTEKGDLSSESTVSRIRTEHFPLTLESARPSHTSQYLCASSEFFSMNTEAFFGQGTRLTVV.

The chain combines TRBV29-1 with TRBJ1-1, with TRBD1 matching 10 bases. The germline V gene encodes CDR1 SQVTM and CDR2 ANQGSEA. The V and J ends lost 5 bases and 5 bases, in that order; junction bases with no gene match: 5. The CDR3 is made up of 13 amino acids. For the CDR3, the DNA is TGCAGCGTTAGACAGGGGGCGTGGACTGAAGCTTTCTTT. Amino acids: CSVRQGAWTEAFF.

Ten or more counts support this clonotype. The chain is built from TRBV12-3 or TRBV12-4 and TRBJ1-1; no clear D. The length of the CDR3 is 14 residues. Trimming removed 1 base at V and 4 bases at J, with 10 bases between. The CDR3 sequence: CASSLGGRSTEAFF. For the CDR3, the DNA is TGTGCCAGCAGTTTAGGCGGGCGGAGCACTGAAGCTTTCTTT.

J is TRBJ1-5 and V is TRBV7-2; D is possibly TRBD1 (5 bases). Trimming removed 3 bases at V and 7 bases at J, with 19 bases between. The CDR3 consists of 16 residues. Germline V CDR1 and CDR2: SGHTA, FQGNSA. The CDR3 DNA sequence: TGTGCCAGCAGCTTGGGGCGGGATCTTTCCCCCCAGCCCCAGCATTTT. Its translation: CASSLGRDLSPQPQHF.

Many counts were recorded for this clonotype. V is TRBV10-2 and J is TRBJ1-1; TRBD1 is a possible D gene (5 bases). The CDR3 sequence is 14 residues long. The ends were cut back, 2 bases at V and 0 bases at J, with 7 bases in the middle. Germline lookup yields CDR1 WSHSY and CDR2 SAAADI. The CDR3 region is CASSERGLNTEAFF. The CDR3 region has the DNA TGCGCCAGCAGTGAGAGGGGCTTGAACACTGAAGCTTTCTTT.

The sample holds many counts of this clonotype. This rearrangement joins TRBV7-9 to TRBJ2-7, with D possibly TRBD2 on 5 matching bases. Germline-derived CDR1 and CDR2 are SEHNR and FQNEAQ (reference sequence). V was clipped by 5 bases and J by 0 bases, with 14 bases between them. The CDR3 loop spans 15 amino acids. The CDR3, as DNA: TGTGCCAGCAGCACGACCGGACTGACCTCCTACGAGCAGTACTTC. Translated, it gives CASSTTGLTSYEQYF.

The chain is built from TRBV6-1 and TRBJ2-7, with TRBD1 matching 9 bases. The CDR3 consists of 15 residues. CDR1 and CDR2 (germline): MNHNS, SASEGT. With V trimmed by 4 bases and J by 2 bases, 6 bases remained unmatched. CDR3 amino acids: CASSVTGTGTYEQYV. The CDR3 coding sequence is TGTGCCAGCAGTGTCACCGGGACAGGGACCTACGAGCAGTACGTC.

This clonotype appeared many times. The V gene is TRBV12-3 or TRBV12-4, the J gene TRBJ2-1; D not certain. The CDR3 has 16 residues. V lost 5 bases, J lost 0 bases, and 14 bases lay in between. This CDR3 is CASSPAPVPSYNEQFF. For the CDR3, the DNA is TGTGCCAGCAGTCCTGCCCCGGTTCCCTCCTACAATGAGCAGTTCTTC.

The rearrangement links TRBV5-1 to TRBJ2-1, with TRBD1 matching over 7 bases. There are 16 residues in the CDR3. Trimming cost V 4 bases and J 0 bases; bases outside gene matches: 7. The germline V gene encodes CDR1 SGHRS and CDR2 YFSETQ. The CDR3, as DNA: TGCGCCAGCAGCATGGGACAGATTAGCTCCTACAATGAGCAGTTCTTC. This codes for CASSMGQISSYNEQFF.

In this sample, this clonotype turned up many times. This chain connects TRBV29-1 to TRBJ1-1; a possible D gene is TRBD1 (6 bases). Germline CDR1 SQVTM, CDR2 ANQGSEA. The CDR3 contains 15 residues. V lost 8 bases and J 1 base, leaving 20 bases between the germline ends. The CDR3 coding sequence is TGCAGCTCCGCAGGGGAGAAAAAATCGAACACTGAAGCTTTCTTT. It is translated as CSSAGEKKSNTEAFF.

This clonotype was counted at least ten times. The chain couples TRBV5-1 to TRBJ1-1; D gene unclear. Trimming shortened V by 0 bases and J by 5 bases, and 14 bases separated the two germline ends. The V gene's germline CDR1 is SGHRS and CDR2 YFSETQ. The CDR3 is 15 residues long. CDR3 bases: TGCGCCAGCAGCTTGGAGGGCGGGGTACGTACTGAAGCTTTCTTT. This gives the protein CASSLEGGVRTEAFF.

This clonotype has at least ten counts. The rearrangement links TRBV20-1 to TRBJ2-1; D remains ambiguous. The V gene's germline CDR1 is DFQATT and CDR2 SNEGSKA (reference sequence). The CDR3 sequence is 15 residues long. V was cut by 5 bases and J by 7 bases, with 21 bases left in between. CDR3 amino acids: CSAEQLVAIVNEQFF. The DNA for the CDR3 is TGCAGTGCTGAACAACTGGTGGCTATAGTGAATGAGCAGTTCTTC.

This clonotype has a handful of counts. This rearrangement joins TRBV12-3 or TRBV12-4 to TRBJ1-2; unclear D gene. This CDR3 spans 13 amino acids. The V and J ends lost 5 bases and 4 bases respectively, with 11 bases between them. CDR3 DNA: TGTGCCAGCAGTCAACGTAAACCCTATGGCTACACCTTC. Protein product: CASSQRKPYGYTF.

The V call is TRBV30, the J call TRBJ1-1; no clear D gene. CDR3 length equals 13 residues. Trimming took 0 bases from V and 7 from J, leaving 12 bases between them. CDR1 and CDR2 from the germline V gene are GTSNPN and SVGIG (reference sequence). The DNA of the CDR3 is TGTGCCTGGAGTGTACCCCCGGGAGTTGAAGCTTTCTTT. Translating it yields CAWSVPPGVEAFF.

This clonotype was observed many times. The V gene is TRBV29-1, the J gene TRBJ2-7; 8 positions agree with TRBD1. This CDR3 contains 12 residues. With V trimmed by 7 bases and J by 2 bases, 4 bases remained unmatched. CDR1 and CDR2 (germline): SQVTM, ANQGSEA. The CDR3 DNA follows: TGCAGCGGCGGGACAGGAGCCTACGAGCAGTACTTC. Amino acids: CSGGTGAYEQYF.

The V call is TRBV7-2, the J call TRBJ2-5, with TRBD2 identical over 10 bases. Germline V CDR1 and CDR2: SGHTA, FQGNSA. V lost 4 bases, J lost 0 bases, and 2 bases stayed unmatched. This CDR3 contains 15 residues. CDR3 in DNA: TGTGCCAGCAGCTCCCTAGCGGGGGACCAAGAGACCCAGTACTTC. Residues: CASSSLAGDQETQYF.

Here the CDR3 reads CASSPSGGEQETQYF. The CDR3 DNA is TGTGCCAGCAGCCCTAGCGGGGGGGAACAAGAGACCCAGTACTTC. This chain links TRBV7-8 with TRBJ2-5; 12 nucleotides agree with TRBD2. The germline V gene encodes CDR1 SGHVS and CDR2 FQNEAQ. Trimming took 5 bases from V and 2 from J; bases not matched to a gene: 3. CDR3 size: 15 residues.

This clonotype has just a few counts. The CDR3 sequence: CASSPGTVMNTEAFF. The CDR3 nucleotides are TGTGCCAGCAGCCCCGGGACAGTAATGAACACTGAAGCTTTCTTT. The genes are TRBV5-6 and TRBJ1-1; 7 bases match TRBD1. J gave up 0 bases and V 4 bases, and 6 bases lay outside the gene matches. The CDR3 has 15 residues. Germline V CDR1 and CDR2: SGHDT, YYEEEE.

This clonotype was seen more than once but under ten times. This rearrangement joins TRBV20-1 to TRBJ1-5; D gene uncertain. Germline assignment: CDR1 DFQATT and CDR2 SNEGSKA (reference sequence). There are 14 residues in the CDR3. The V and J ends lost 1 base and 4 bases respectively, with 11 bases between them. The CDR3 loop reads CSARGWLPNQPQHF. The CDR3, as DNA: TGCAGTGCTAGAGGTTGGCTCCCTAATCAGCCCCAGCATTTT.

This clonotype turned up a few times. V gene TRBV6-2 or TRBV6-3 combines with J gene TRBJ2-1, with a tentative D call TRBD2 (7 bases). CDR1 MNHEY and CDR2 SVGEGT come from the germline V gene. The CDR3 totals 13 residues. The V end was cut by 7 bases, the J end by 6 bases, with 13 bases between. The CDR3 nucleotides read TGTGCCAGCAATGACGGGGGGCGCAATGAGCAGTTCTTC. Protein sequence: CASNDGGRNEQFF.

This clonotype was recorded a few times. J is TRBJ1-5 and V is TRBV29-1, with TRBD1 matching over 7 bases. The CDR3 has 15 amino acids. The V gene's germline CDR1 is SQVTM and CDR2 ANQGSEA. V gave up 8 bases and J gave up 4 bases; unmatched junction bases: 14. DNA for the CDR3: TGCAGCCGGAATATCGACAGGGTAGCAAATCAGCCCCAGCATTTT. It translates to CSRNIDRVANQPQHF. The full variable domain, completed using reference TRBV29-1 and TRBJ1-5, is SAVISQKPSRDICQRGTSLTIQCQVDSQVTMMFWYRQQPGQSLTLIATANQGSEATYESGFVIDKFPISRPNLTFSTLTVSNMSPEDSSIYLCSRNIDRVANQPQHFGDGTRLSIL.

At least ten counts were recorded for this clonotype. The chain is built from TRBV12-3 or TRBV12-4 and TRBJ2-5; 12 nucleotides match TRBD2. V was pared by 6 bases and J by 4 bases, with 3 bases of the junction left unmatched. The CDR3 contains 14 residues. CDR3 nucleotides: TGTGCCAGCAGCCCTAGCGGGGGGGCAGAGACCCAGTACTTC. This gives the protein CASSPSGGAETQYF.

The V and J genes are TRBV7-9 and TRBJ1-1, with a weak D call TRBD1 (5 bases). The V gene's germline CDR1 is SEHNR and CDR2 FQNEAQ (reference sequence). The CDR3 contains 15 residues. The germline V and J ends were trimmed by 5 bases and 5 bases, with 18 bases remaining between them. The CDR3 sequence is CASSPRGTMGTEAFF. CDR3 nucleotides: TGTGCCAGCAGCCCCCGGGGGACGATGGGGACTGAAGCTTTCTTT.

This clonotype is a singleton in its sample. In nucleotides, the CDR3 is TGCAGTGCTAGTATCGGGGGACTTCCCTACAATGAGCAGTTCTTC. This encodes CSASIGGLPYNEQFF. The V call is TRBV20-1, the J call TRBJ2-1; possible D gene TRBD2, 6 bases. Germline values: CDR1 DFQATT, CDR2 SNEGSKA (reference sequence). The CDR3 spans 15 residues. The V end lost 3 bases, the J end lost 2 bases, and 14 bases lay between the germline ends.

This clonotype was recorded at least ten times. This rearrangement joins TRBV20-1 to TRBJ2-5, with D possibly TRBD2 on 5 matching bases. The CDR3 is made up of 12 amino acids. The V end was cut by 8 bases, the J end by 5 bases, with 15 bases between. CDR1 and CDR2 from the germline V gene are DFQATT and SNEGSKA (reference sequence). CDR3 protein: CSPQTSGETQYF. In DNA form, the CDR3 reads TGCAGTCCCCAAACTTCGGGGGAGACCCAGTACTTC.

There are many counts of this clonotype. The genes are TRBV29-1 and TRBJ1-2; D possibly corresponds to TRBD1 (6 bases). Trimming stripped 3 bases from V and 1 base from J, with 6 bases between. The germline V gene encodes CDR1 SQVTM and CDR2 ANQGSEA. The CDR3 is made up of 12 amino acids. This chain's CDR3 is CSVEDSNYGYTF. The CDR3 DNA reads TGCAGCGTTGAGGACAGTAACTATGGCTACACCTTC.

This clonotype was observed at least ten times. The chain is built from TRBV9 and TRBJ2-1; D uncertain. V was cut by 0 bases and J by 0 bases, with 10 bases left in between. This CDR3 region has 16 residues. Germline CDR1 SGDLS, CDR2 YYNGEE. The CDR3 spells CASSVGPKPSYNEQFF. The CDR3 nucleotides read TGTGCCAGCAGCGTAGGGCCAAAGCCCTCCTACAATGAGCAGTTCTTC. The full variable domain, its missing parts supplied by reference TRBV9 and TRBJ2-1, is DSGVTQTPKHLITATGQRVTLRCSPRSGDLSVYWYQQSLDQGLQFLIQYYNGEERAKGNILERFSAQQFPDLHSELNLSSLELGDSALYFCASSVGPKPSYNEQFFGPGTRLTVL.

The chain recombines TRBV4-1 with TRBJ2-2; 9 positions match TRBD1. CDR1 is MGHRA and CDR2 is YSYEKL in the germline V gene. After removal of 3 bases from V and 3 bases from J, the junction contained 2 bases not matched to a gene. The CDR3 spans 15 residues. The CDR3 loop reads CASSHGTGHTGELFF. The CDR3 nucleotides read TGCGCCAGCAGCCACGGGACAGGGCACACCGGGGAGCTGTTTTTT.

This clonotype has only a few counts. This chain links TRBV12-3 or TRBV12-4 with TRBJ2-5; TRBD2 aligns across 8 bases. The CDR3 runs to 16 residues. The V segment lost 4 bases and the J segment 5 bases; nucleotides outside the gene matches: 12. The CDR3 sequence is CASSSHPAGDPETQYF. CDR3 sequence (DNA): TGTGCCAGCAGTTCCCATCCAGCGGGGGATCCTGAGACCCAGTACTTC.